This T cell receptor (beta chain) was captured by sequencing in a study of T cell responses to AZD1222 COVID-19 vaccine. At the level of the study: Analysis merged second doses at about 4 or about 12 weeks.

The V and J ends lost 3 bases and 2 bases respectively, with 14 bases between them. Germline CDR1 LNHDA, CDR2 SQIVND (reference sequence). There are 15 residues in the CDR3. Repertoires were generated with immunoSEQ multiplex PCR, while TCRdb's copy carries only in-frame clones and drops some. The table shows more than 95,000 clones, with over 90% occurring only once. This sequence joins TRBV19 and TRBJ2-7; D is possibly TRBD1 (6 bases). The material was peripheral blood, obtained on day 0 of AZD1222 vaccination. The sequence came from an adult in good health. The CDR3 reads CASSMGWDITYEQYF. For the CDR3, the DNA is TGTGCCAGTAGTATGGGGTGGGACATAACCTACGAGCAGTACTTC.